A selection of T cell receptor beta chains follows, all from one sample in a study of CD4 T cells in relation to SARS-CoV-2 and coronaviruses. Their antigens are not known. Produced via immunoSEQ multiplex PCR; TCRdb's table is partial and in-frame only. The sample yields roughly 15,000 clones, 79% seen once. The sequencing input was CD4+ T cells from PBMCs, cultured in vitro. These receptors were obtained from a human donor in good health. The conserved cysteine and the conserved F or W are not part of the CDR3 here. Fields, in order: V gene, CDR3 length, CDR3 protein.

V gene: TRBV9; CDR3 length: 12; CDR3 protein: ASSVVDSGSEQF
V gene: TRBV19; CDR3 length: 11; CDR3 protein: ASSILARETQY
V gene: TRBV7-8; CDR3 length: 11; CDR3 protein: ASSLGLDYEQY
V gene: TRBV5-1; CDR3 length: 11; CDR3 protein: ASSLEDGYGYT
V gene: TRBV29-1; CDR3 length: 10; CDR3 protein: SVEEGDYGYT
V gene: TRBV11-2; CDR3 length: 12; CDR3 protein: ASSLVRGRGEQF
V gene: TRBV11-1; CDR3 length: 13; CDR3 protein: ASSMGTGRLTEAF
V gene: TRBV19; CDR3 length: 15; CDR3 protein: ASSPPYRDAGNQPQH
V gene: TRBV5-6; CDR3 length: 13; CDR3 protein: ASSFPRQSKRTQY
V gene: TRBV19; CDR3 length: 11; CDR3 protein: AAQESYNSPLH
V gene: TRBV29-1; CDR3 length: 11; CDR3 protein: SVEHSQGGAAF
V gene: TRBV28; CDR3 length: 15; CDR3 protein: ASSLQGLAGGPGELF
V gene: TRBV6-5; CDR3 length: 12; CDR3 protein: ASSPGRGPDTQY
V gene: TRBV28; CDR3 length: 14; CDR3 protein: ASSLAGKSSNSPLH
V gene: TRBV7-2; CDR3 length: 10; CDR3 protein: ASSPQGNTIY